In this sample, the clone carrying this T cell receptor beta chain turned up many times. Its target is unknown. The data were obtained in a study of T cells after yellow fever vaccination. Study-wide background: SMART-Seq v4 Ultra Low Input prepared libraries from low-cell fractions.

TCRdb re-derived calls from the 5' RACE reads in MiXCR, one entry per CDR3 protein. The sample records 300,000 or so distinct CDR3 sequences, about 6.6% being singletons. V was cut by 2 bases and J by 3 bases, with 6 bases left in between. The germline V gene encodes CDR1 MNHEY and CDR2 SVGAGI. CDR3 length equals 13 residues. Study conclusions and caveats: Abundant clonotypes from the bulk population could have been carried over as contaminants into FACS-sorted repertoires. Post-booster repertoires again held most primary-vaccination clones (just under 97% CD4, 80% to 90% CD8). Clonotypes shared by both compartments, CD4 and CD8, made up a small share.

The V call is TRBV6-5, the J call TRBJ2-3, with no clear D. The clonotype was recovered from a man aged 18 to 30 who received the YFV17D yellow fever vaccine. Sequences were derived from PBMCs, sampled around 45 days after the first yellow fever vaccination. This chain's CDR3 is CASSYTNTDTQYF. The CDR3 coding sequence is TGTGCCAGCAGTTACACTAATACAGATACGCAGTATTTT.